The sequence of this T cell receptor (beta chain) was determined in a study of OX40 agonist ivuxolimab in advanced cancers. As for the study in general: An anti-OX40 (CD134) antibody with agonistic activity, ivuxolimab, was administered to patients. Broader study findings: Circulating CD4+ and CD8+ T cells showed clonal expansion by week 6 at 0.1 to 3.0 mg/kg.

To note about this clone: Its antigen remains unidentified.

Sampling times: baseline, cycle 4 day 1, cycle 7 day 1. TCRdb keeps only in-frame clones here, not all; method: immunoSEQ multiplex PCR. The sample has tens of thousands of clones; about 80% are singletons. The clonotype was recovered from an adult with an advanced solid tumor such as melanoma, head and neck, liver or kidney cancer. Sequencing used CD4+ or CD8+ T cells sorted from blood, obtained in a trial of the OX40 agonist ivuxolimab.

In nucleotides, the CDR3 is TGCGCCAGACAGGTGGTACGGGGAGTCCTTGGCTACACCTTC. Its protein is CARQVVRGVLGYTF. The chain carries TRBV5-1 and TRBJ1-2; D perhaps matches TRBD1 (5 bases). Germline CDR1 SGHRS, CDR2 YFSETQ. Trimming removed 8 bases at V and 7 bases at J, with 21 bases between. This CDR3 has 14 residues.